Given below is one TCR beta chain in context. Its antigen is undetermined. Germline V lookup: CDR1 SEHNR, CDR2 FQNEAQ (reference sequence). This CDR3 comprises 14 residues. With V trimmed by 8 bases and J by 5 bases, 9 bases remained unmatched. This sample was included in a study of shared clonotypes between healthy human individuals. Background on the study: The people who gave samples were two women and a few men aged 18 to 49.

The naive CD8 subset, CD45RO-negative cells positively selected for CCR7, excluded terminally differentiated effector memory CD45RA+ cells. Genomic DNA belonging to each subset was distributed in equal measure over several immunoSEQ plates. Profiled with immunoSEQ multiplex PCR; TCRdb holds only in-frame clones, not every one. The sample holds more than 2 million clones; roughly 95% are singletons and the top ten take around 1.7%. Study conclusions and caveats: Sampling covered blood only; tissue repertoires likely differ.

Material for sequencing was naive CD8+ T cells from PBMCs. This chain joins TRBV7-9 and TRBJ2-7, with 10 bases aligning to TRBD1. The source of this sequence is a man aged 18-30 years in good health. Some clones in this sample may be carry-over from other donors' samples. The CDR3 sequence is CASGQRTGGNEQYF. In DNA form, the CDR3 reads TGTGCCAGCGGTCAAAGGACAGGGGGGAACGAGCAGTACTTC.